This is a list of T cell receptor beta chains from one sample in a study of Ad26.COV2.S vaccination and SARS-CoV-2 variants. Repertoires were generated with immunoSEQ multiplex PCR, while TCRdb's copy carries only in-frame clones and drops some. The table lists 400,000 or so clones, approximately 86% of them singletons. Specimen: peripheral blood, collected in a trial of Ad26.COV2.S vaccine versus placebo. The receptors come from a person aged 18-65 years who received the Ad26.COV2.S COVID-19 vaccine or a placebo. The CDR3 runs from the conserved cysteine through the conserved F or W. Fields, in order: D gene, clone size, V gene, J gene, CDR3 DNA, CDR3 protein. The D gene is left open where the match is weak. The listing skips clone size in some rows; elsewhere it reads once, few, many or a size class.

TRBD2	-	TRBV4-1	TRBJ2-5	TGCGCCAGCAGCCAGACTAGCGGGGGGTACCAAGAGACCCAGTACTTC	CASSQTSGGYQETQYF
-	-	TRBV4-1	TRBJ1-4	TGCGCCAGCAGCCACCGATCAGAACTGTTTTTT	CASSHRSELFF
-	-	TRBV30	TRBJ2-5	TGTGCCTGGAGTGTATGGGGGGTGGAGACCCAGTACTTC	CAWSVWGVETQYF
-	-	TRBV5-1	TRBJ1-1	TGCGCCAGCAGCGGCGGCGGAGTGAACACTGAAGCTTTCTTT	CASSGGGVNTEAFF
TRBD1	-	TRBV11-1	TRBJ2-3	TGTGCCAGCAGCTTTGACAGGGTACAGGCAGATACGCAGTATTTT	CASSFDRVQADTQYF
TRBD2	-	TRBV11-2	TRBJ2-1	TGTGCCAGCAGCTTCCGCGGGGGATACAATGAGCAGTTCTTC	CASSFRGGYNEQFF
-	-	TRBV11-2	TRBJ1-1	TGTGCCAGCAGCCCCCGGACATATGAGAACACTGAAGCTTTCTTT	CASSPRTYENTEAFF
TRBD2	-	TRBV11-2	TRBJ2-7	TGTGCCAGCAGCTTAGCAGCGGGGGGGCACTACGAGCAGTACTTC	CASSLAAGGHYEQYF
-	-	TRBV20-1	TRBJ2-7	TGCAGTGCGTGGGACTCCGGCAAGCAGTACTTC	CSAWDSGKQYF
-	-	TRBV5-1	TRBJ2-1	TGCGCCAGCAGCTTGGCCGCAGGGGTTGACAATGAGCAGTTCTTC	CASSLAAGVDNEQFF
-	-	TRBV7-6	TRBJ1-5	TGTGCCAGCAGCTATGAGGGGATCCCCAATCAGCCCCAGCATTTT	CASSYEGIPNQPQHF
-	-	TRBV15	TRBJ2-5	TGTGCCACCTGGGACAAAACTCAAGAGACCCAGTACTTC	CATWDKTQETQYF
TRBD1	-	TRBV19	TRBJ2-3	TGTGCCAGTAGTAGACAGGGCCCAGATACGCAGTATTTT	CASSRQGPDTQYF
-	-	TRBV27	TRBJ1-5	TGTGCCAGCAGACGCGGACAAAGCGGCAATCAGCCCCAGCATTTT	CASRRGQSGNQPQHF
-	-	TRBV6-5	TRBJ2-7	TGTGCCAGCAGTTATAGTACGGGGGCTGGGTACGAGCAGTACTTC	CASSYSTGAGYEQYF
-	-	TRBV27	TRBJ2-1	TGTGCCAGCAGCACAGGGACATTTTCCTACAATGAGCAGTTCTTC	CASSTGTFSYNEQFF
TRBD2	-	TRBV29-1	TRBJ2-1	TGCAGCGTCTCCGGGGGAGGGGCCTGGAACAATGAGCAGTTCTTC	CSVSGGGAWNNEQFF
-	-	TRBV6-2/TRBV6-3	TRBJ1-1	TGTGCCAGCAGTTACTCGACAGCTGAAGCTTTCTTT	CASSYSTAEAFF
-	-	TRBV5-1	TRBJ2-7	TGCGCCAGCAGCCCCCGGGACGGACAGACCTACGAGCAGTACTTC	CASSPRDGQTYEQYF
TRBD1	-	TRBV27	TRBJ1-6	TGTGCCAGCAGCGAATACAGGGGAGGGGATTCACCCCTCCACTTT	CASSEYRGGDSPLHF
-	-	TRBV11-2	TRBJ2-1	TGTGCCAGCAGCTTAGCGGGGGAGCAGTTCTTC	CASSLAGEQFF
TRBD1	few	TRBV5-5	TRBJ2-1	TGTGCCAGCAGCTTACGGACAGGCGGAACCTACAATGAGCAGTTCTTC	CASSLRTGGTYNEQFF
-	few	TRBV3-1/TRBV3-2	TRBJ1-6	TGTGCCAGCAGCCAAGAGGGAGGTGGTTCCCTCCACTTT	CASSQEGGGSLHF
-	-	TRBV6-5	TRBJ1-2	TGTGCCAGCAGGGAGGGGTATGGCTACACCTTC	CASREGYGYTF
-	-	TRBV19	TRBJ1-3	TGTGCCAGTAGTATGGGGATCTCTGGAAACACCATATATTTT	CASSMGISGNTIYF
TRBD2	-	TRBV18	TRBJ2-1	TGTGCCAGCTCAACCCCGGGGGGTTTTAATGAGCAGTTCTTC	CASSTPGGFNEQFF
TRBD1	-	TRBV4-3	TRBJ1-5	TGCGCCAGCAGCGTCCGGGACAGGGGATTCTGGAATCAGCCCCAGCATTTT	CASSVRDRGFWNQPQHF
-	-	TRBV7-8	TRBJ1-2	TGTGCCAGCAGCTTAGAGGCGGTGGGGGGAGGAGGCTACACCTTC	CASSLEAVGGGGYTF
-	-	TRBV30	TRBJ1-5	TGTGCCTGGGGCCAACAGGGACTTCAGCCCCAGCATTTT	CAWGQQGLQPQHF
-	-	TRBV7-9	TRBJ1-5	TGTGCCAGCAGCTTAGAGGGAGGGCAGCCCCAGCATTTT	CASSLEGGQPQHF
-	-	TRBV19	TRBJ1-5	TGTGCCAGTAGTATCCCCCAGAATAGCAATCAGCCCCAGCATTTT	CASSIPQNSNQPQHF
TRBD2	-	TRBV7-8	TRBJ2-7	TGTGCCAGCAGCTTGGCCGGGGACTACAGCTACGAGCAGTACTTC	CASSLAGDYSYEQYF
-	-	TRBV7-9	TRBJ1-1	TGTGCCAGCAGCTGGGACACGATGAACACTGAAGCTTTCTTT	CASSWDTMNTEAFF
-	-	TRBV5-4	TRBJ2-3	TGTGCCAGCAGCTTGGATCCGGGGGCGAAGGGAGATACGCAGTATTTT	CASSLDPGAKGDTQYF
-	-	TRBV7-9	TRBJ2-1	TGTGCCAGCAGCGAACAGGGTGCTTATGAGCAGTTCTTC	CASSEQGAYEQFF
-	-	TRBV5-1	TRBJ2-7	TGCGCCAGCAGCTCCGGGACAAACTCCTACGAGCAGTACTTC	CASSSGTNSYEQYF
TRBD2	-	TRBV6-5	TRBJ2-7	TGTGCCAGCAGACCCGTAGGGAGGGCCTCCTACGAGCAGTACTTC	CASRPVGRASYEQYF